The subject of this entry is one T cell receptor beta chain. Its antigen is undetermined. This table comes from immunoSEQ multiplex PCR, and its TCRdb copy is limited to in-frame clones, with some not included. The sample consists of about 26,000 clones, around four fifths of them appearing once. These data originate in a study of a mutant IDH1 vaccine in newly diagnosed glioma. Study context: Pretreatment consisted of radiotherapy, temozolomide, or both, with most receiving both. The study held visit V12 at week 35 and visit V13 at week 47.

V dropped 1 base and J dropped 1; count of bases not matched to a gene: 3. The CDR3 has 16 amino acids. In germline, CDR1 is LGHNA, CDR2 YNFKEQ. The time point was: week 35, safety follow-up. One vaccine dose held 300 ug of mutant IDH1 20-mer peptide and came with topical imiquimod. The patients received vaccinations eight times, in weeks 1, 3, 5, 7, 11, 15, 19 and 23. The starting material was PBMCs, obtained from a glioma patient whose treatment included an IDH1 peptide vaccine. The TCR comes from a man aged 25-45 years with glioma. The genes are TRBV4-2 and TRBJ2-7; TRBD2 aligns across 11 bases. CDR3 protein: CASSQGGLAVSYEQYF. For the CDR3, the DNA is TGTGCCAGCAGCCAAGGGGGACTAGCGGTTTCCTACGAGCAGTACTTC.